The 16 T cell receptor beta chains listed next were all sequenced from one sample in a study of T cell repertoires in cytomegalovirus infection. For these TCRs, the target antigens are not known. TCRdb ran MiXCR on the reads and lists one entry per CDR3 protein. In the table there are approximately 990,000 distinct CDR3 sequences, roughly 31% of which are singletons. The sequencing used cultured CD8+ T cells from PBMCs, collected from culture after CMV antigen stimulation. The origin of the receptors is a human donor in good health (CMV status not recorded). Some clones in this sample may be carry-over from other donors' samples.

The table lists this clonotype with a few counts. The chain recombines TRBV6-5 with TRBJ2-1; no definite D call. CDR1 and CDR2 from the germline V gene are MNHEY and SVGAGI. The V end was cut by 6 bases, the J end by 9 bases, with 12 bases between. The CDR3 spans 12 residues. CDR3 bases: TGTGCCAGCAGCCAAGATTGGTTTGAGCAGTTCTTC. Residues: CASSQDWFEQFF.

This clonotype came up a few times. The rearrangement links TRBV10-1 to TRBJ2-3; D not resolved. Germline V gives CDR1 WNHNN, CDR2 SYGVQD (reference sequence). This CDR3 is built from 14 residues. V lost 2 bases and J lost 5, with 11 bases in between. Here the CDR3 reads CASSEVGTVDTQYF. The CDR3 DNA reads TGCGCCAGCAGTGAGGTCGGAACGGTAGATACGCAGTATTTT.

V and J are TRBV19 and TRBJ2-1, with D possibly TRBD1 on 5 matching bases. The germline V gene encodes CDR1 LNHDA and CDR2 SQIVND (reference sequence). This CDR3 spans 12 amino acids. V lost 3 bases, J lost 7 bases, and 7 bases lay in between. CDR3 coding DNA: TGTGCCAGTAGTATGACAGCTAATGAGCAGTTCTTC. The encoded protein is CASSMTANEQFF.

In DNA form, the CDR3 reads TGTGCCAGCAGTTATTGGGTAGATCAGCCCCAGCATTTT. Translation gives CASSYWVDQPQHF. The chain uses TRBV6-5 and TRBJ1-5; the D is unclear. From germline, CDR1 is MNHEY and CDR2 SVGAGI. The CDR3 loop spans 13 amino acids. V was trimmed by 3 bases and J by 5 bases, leaving 8 bases between them.

CDR3 sequence reads: CASSLSVAGATDTQYF. The CDR3 DNA reads TGTGCCAGCAGTTTATCGGTAGCGGGGGCTACAGATACGCAGTATTTT. The chain couples TRBV27 to TRBJ2-3; TRBD2 agrees at 9 bases. The V segment lost 0 bases and the J segment 3 bases; nucleotides outside the gene matches: 4. There are 16 residues in the CDR3. Germline CDR1 MNHEY, CDR2 SMNVEV (reference sequence).

This sequence joins TRBV20-1 and TRBJ2-1, with D perhaps matching TRBD2 (5 bases). In germline, CDR1 is DFQATT, CDR2 SNEGSKA (reference sequence). CDR3 length equals 14 residues. Trimming took 1 base from V and 3 from J, leaving 10 bases between them. The CDR3 region is CSARVGSLYNEQFF. DNA of the CDR3: TGCAGTGCTAGAGTGGGGAGCCTCTACAATGAGCAGTTCTTC.

This clonotype has more than one count but fewer than ten. This chain uses TRBV6-2 or TRBV6-3 with TRBJ2-7, with 15 bases aligning to TRBD2. The V gene end was trimmed by 5 bases and the J gene end by 4 bases; junction bases not matched to a gene: 3. The CDR3 totals 15 residues. The germline V gene encodes CDR1 MNHEY and CDR2 SVGEGT. The CDR3 spells CASSGTSGGKYEQYV. DNA for the CDR3: TGTGCCAGCAGTGGGACTAGCGGGGGGAAGTACGAGCAGTACGTC.

This clonotype showed up many times. The CDR3 spells CASSGGTSGIRSTDTQYF. DNA of the CDR3: TGTGCCAGCAGCGGAGGGACTAGCGGGATCCGGAGCACAGATACGCAGTATTTT. The V and J genes are TRBV7-2 and TRBJ2-3; 13 bases are shared with TRBD2. The V segment lost 5 bases and the J segment 0 bases; nucleotides outside the gene matches: 8. Germline V gives CDR1 SGHTA, CDR2 FQGNSA. This CDR3 is built from 18 residues.

The V gene is TRBV14, the J gene TRBJ2-3; D perhaps matches TRBD1 (6 bases). V gave up 4 bases and J gave up 1 base, with 18 bases separating them. The CDR3 runs 17 residues. Germline values: CDR1 SGHDN, CDR2 FVKESK. The CDR3: CASSPGPRTARTDTQYF. In DNA, the CDR3 is TGTGCCAGCAGCCCCGGGCCTAGGACAGCACGCACAGATACGCAGTATTTT.

V usage is TRBV19 and J usage is TRBJ1-1; no reliable D call. V lost 3 bases, J lost 6 bases, and 17 bases lay in between. The CDR3 contains 15 residues. The germline V gene encodes CDR1 LNHDA and CDR2 SQIVND (reference sequence). This CDR3 reads CASSIRPPPSAEAFF. In DNA, the CDR3 is TGTGCCAGTAGTATTAGGCCTCCCCCCAGCGCTGAAGCTTTCTTT.

This sequence joins TRBV6-1 and TRBJ1-2; D is ambiguous. There are 14 residues in the CDR3. In germline, CDR1 is MNHNS, CDR2 SASEGT. V lost 10 bases, J lost 5 bases, and 20 bases lay in between. CDR3 loop: CANISWVLLYGYTF. DNA for the CDR3: TGTGCCAACATCTCATGGGTTCTCCTTTATGGCTACACCTTC.

This chain connects TRBV19 to TRBJ2-3, with a possible D match to TRBD1 (6 bases). Germline CDR1 is LNHDA and CDR2 is SQIVND (reference sequence). This CDR3 is 13 amino acids long. V dropped 3 bases and J dropped 5 bases, with 9 bases sitting between them. The CDR3 DNA follows: TGTGCCAGTAGTATGGGGGCACAAGATACGCAGTATTTT. Amino acid sequence: CASSMGAQDTQYF.

The J gene is TRBJ2-5, the V gene TRBV12-3 or TRBV12-4; tentatively, D is TRBD1 (5 bases). The CDR3 is made up of 15 amino acids. V was cut by 6 bases and J by 1 base, with 15 bases left in between. The CDR3 is CASRMSQGGQETQYF. The CDR3 nucleotides read TGTGCCAGCAGAATGTCCCAGGGCGGCCAAGAGACCCAGTACTTC.

As regards this clonotype: A much more abundant neighbour one base away suggests this may be a read error. The V call is TRBV7-6, the J call TRBJ2-7, with 10 bases lining up with TRBD1. Germline-derived CDR1 and CDR2 are SGHVS and FNYEAQ. This CDR3 has 14 amino acids. The chain's CDR3 is CTSSSGQGFYEQYF. Here the CDR3 DNA reads TGTACCAGCAGCTCGGGACAGGGGTTCTACGAGCAGTACTTC. Complete variable domain (other parts from reference TRBV7-6 and TRBJ2-7): GAGVSQSPRYKVTKRGQDVALRCDPISGHVSLYWYRQALGQGPEFLTYFNYEAQQDKSGLPNDRFSAERPEGSISTLTIQRTEQRDSAMYRCTSSSGQGFYEQYFGPGTRLTVT.

The J gene is TRBJ2-1, the V gene TRBV27; 11 bases are shared with TRBD2. The V segment lost 2 bases and the J segment 8 bases; nucleotides outside the gene matches: 2. Per germline, CDR1 MNHEY and CDR2 SMNVEV (reference sequence). This CDR3 is 14 amino acids long. For the CDR3, the DNA is TGTGCCAGCAGTTTACTACTAGCGGGGGATGAGCAGTTCTTC. Its translation: CASSLLLAGDEQFF.

This chain connects TRBV9 to TRBJ1-2; 8 bases map to TRBD1. The V and J ends lost 3 bases and 1 base, in that order; junction bases with no gene match: 8. The CDR3 covers 16 residues. Per germline, CDR1 SGDLS and CDR2 YYNGEE. CDR3 sequence: CASSAGGTGGNYGYTF. The CDR3, as DNA: TGTGCCAGCAGCGCCGGAGGGACAGGAGGTAACTATGGCTACACCTTC.